The source of this T cell receptor (beta chain) is a study of blood T cells in healthy people across ages. Study-level results: Age showed a roughly linear inverse relationship with TCR beta diversity per million T cells.

On this clonotype itself: The target antigen is unknown.

A second PCR of 7 to 11 cycles used a sample-barcoded 5' primer and a J-beta primer mix. TCRdb re-called the 5' RACE reads through MiXCR, storing one row per CDR3 protein. The sample records over 950,000 distinct CDR3 sequences, just over 50% being singletons. The germline CDR1 and CDR2 sequences are ENHRY and SYGVKD. The CDR3 has 15 amino acids. V was pared by 6 bases and J by 10 bases, with 13 bases of the junction left unmatched. This chain connects TRBV10-3 to TRBJ2-1; 9 bases map to TRBD1. The sequenced sample consisted of blood. The sequence was obtained from a woman aged 55-75 years in good health. The CDR3 coding sequence is TGTGCCATCAGCGGACGTCAGGACAGGGGTAGCGAGCAGTTCTTC. Translating it yields CAISGRQDRGSEQFF.